One sample yielded the 22 T cell receptor beta chains listed below, sequenced in a study of T cell changes during pregnancy in multiple sclerosis. Using immunoSEQ multiplex PCR, the repertoire was profiled, and TCRdb retains in-frame clones only, with some absent. The sample lists tens of thousands of clones; under 95% were seen once. This specimen was peripheral blood, taken in the third trimester of pregnancy. These receptors all come from a female donor with multiple sclerosis, enrolled in a pregnancy study.

This chain uses TRBV2 with TRBJ2-2, with a tentative D call TRBD1 (6 bases). The CDR3 consists of 15 residues. V lost 6 bases and J lost 0, with 11 bases in between. Per germline, CDR1 SNHLY and CDR2 FYNNEI. The CDR3 coding sequence is TGTGCCAGCAGAACAGGGTCATCGAACACCGGGGAGCTGTTTTTT. It specifies CASRTGSSNTGELFF.

The chain recombines TRBV5-1 with TRBJ1-4; D is uncertain. The CDR3 extends over 15 amino acids. Trimming took 0 bases from V and 0 from J, leaving 6 bases between them. The germline gives CDR1 SGHRS, CDR2 YFSETQ. The CDR3 here is CASSLARSTNEKLFF. The CDR3 bases are TGCGCCAGCAGCTTGGCCAGGTCAACTAATGAAAAACTGTTTTTT.

In its sample, this clone was seen once. The chain links TRBV10-1 to TRBJ2-7, with D perhaps TRBD2 (6 bases). Germline CDR1 reads WNHNN; CDR2 reads SYGVQD (reference sequence). V was clipped by 2 bases and J by 7 bases, with 12 bases between them. This CDR3 contains 13 residues. The CDR3 region is CASSEMGGREQYF. Here the CDR3 DNA reads TGCGCCAGCAGTGAGATGGGGGGAAGGGAGCAGTACTTC.

V gene TRBV27 combines with J gene TRBJ2-7, with D possibly being TRBD2 (5 bases). The V gene's germline CDR1 is MNHEY and CDR2 SMNVEV (reference sequence). This CDR3 contains 15 residues. The V and J ends lost 5 bases and 3 bases respectively, with 17 bases between them. CDR3 DNA: TGTGCCAGCAGTGAAGTTGGAGGAAACCACTACGAGCAGTACTTC. The encoded protein is CASSEVGGNHYEQYF.

The genes are TRBV4-1 and TRBJ1-1, with D possibly matching TRBD1 (5 bases). Germline lookup yields CDR1 MGHRA and CDR2 YSYEKL. The CDR3 has 15 amino acids. Trimming left V 0 bases short and J 0 bases short, with 8 bases between. CDR3 DNA sequence: TGCGCCAGCAGCCAAGATCCAGGGATGAACACTGAAGCTTTCTTT. Translated, it gives CASSQDPGMNTEAFF.

This clone showed up just a few times. The gene calls are TRBV4-3 and TRBJ2-5; 8 bases fit TRBD1. V shed 3 bases and J 6 bases; nucleotides not matched to a gene: 6. There are 14 residues in the CDR3. Germline values: CDR1 LGHNA, CDR2 YSLEER. The CDR3 DNA sequence: TGCGCCAGCAGCCATCGACAGGGGTCGCAGACCCAGTACTTC. Amino acid sequence: CASSHRQGSQTQYF.

The CDR3 spells CASSMSGTGVLDTQYF. CDR3 nucleotide sequence: TGTGCCAGCAGCATGTCCGGGACAGGGGTTCTAGATACGCAGTATTTT. This chain connects TRBV9 to TRBJ2-3, with 10 bases aligning to TRBD1. CDR3 length: 16 residues. In germline, CDR1 is SGDLS, CDR2 YYNGEE. V shed 4 bases and J 5 bases; nucleotides not matched to a gene: 10.

This sequence joins TRBV7-9 and TRBJ1-6, with D hard to call. The CDR3 is 14 amino acids. Trimming removed 2 bases at V and 17 bases at J, with 19 bases between. Germline V gives CDR1 SEHNR, CDR2 FQNEAQ (reference sequence). CDR3 in amino acids: CASSLLGPPERVHF. CDR3 DNA: TGTGCCAGCAGCTTACTTGGGCCTCCCGAGAGGGTCCACTTT.

CDR3 amino acids: CASSQEGRSYEQYF. The CDR3 nucleotides read TGCGCCAGCAGCCAAGAGGGCAGGTCCTACGAGCAGTACTTC. V gene TRBV4-3 combines with J gene TRBJ2-7; D is unresolved. Trimming removed 0 bases from V and 1 base from J, with 7 bases in between. This CDR3 comprises 14 residues. CDR1 and CDR2 from the germline V gene are LGHNA and YSLEER.

The V and J genes are TRBV9 and TRBJ1-3; D perhaps matches TRBD1 (6 bases). The V gene's germline CDR1 is SGDLS and CDR2 YYNGEE. Trimming left V 1 base short and J 2 bases short, with 13 bases between. The CDR3 extends over 16 amino acids. The CDR3 DNA is TGTGCCAGCAGCGTACGACAGGATTTCGCTGGAAACACCATATATTTT. Encoded protein: CASSVRQDFAGNTIYF.

CDR3 sequence reads: CASSVTVGGGTDTQYF. The CDR3 DNA reads TGTGCCAGCAGCGTGACCGTCGGGGGAGGCACAGATACGCAGTATTTT. V usage is TRBV9 and J usage is TRBJ2-3, with a weak D call TRBD2 (6 bases). Germline assignment: CDR1 SGDLS and CDR2 YYNGEE. The V end lost 2 bases, the J end lost 1 base, and 14 bases lay between the germline ends. The CDR3 is made up of 16 amino acids.

V is TRBV6-6 and J is TRBJ1-4, with D tentatively TRBD1 (6 bases). This CDR3 comprises 14 residues. The V gene lost 6 bases and the J gene lost 3 bases, with 11 bases spanning the gap. Germline assignment: CDR1 MNHNY and CDR2 SVGAGI (reference sequence). The CDR3 protein is CASRQGSPNEKLFF. DNA of the CDR3: TGTGCCAGCAGACAGGGTTCTCCTAATGAAAAACTGTTTTTT.

V is TRBV7-3 and J is TRBJ2-2; TRBD1 matches at 8 bases. The CDR3 covers 15 residues. V trimming: 4 bases; J trimming: 3 bases; junction bases outside the gene matches: 4. The V gene's germline CDR1 is SGHTA and CDR2 FQGTGA. The CDR3 coding sequence is TGTGCCAGCAGCTCGGACAGGGACTACACCGGGGAGCTGTTTTTT. This translates into CASSSDRDYTGELFF.

The V call is TRBV6-1, the J call TRBJ2-1; D is perhaps TRBD1 (6 bases). Germline V gives CDR1 MNHNS, CDR2 SASEGT. There are 15 residues in the CDR3. V lost 3 bases and J 8 bases, leaving 17 bases between the germline ends. CDR3 in DNA: TGTGCCAGCAGTGACATTGGTGCGTCAGGGGATGAGCAGTTCTTC. This sequence encodes CASSDIGASGDEQFF.

The rearrangement links TRBV19 to TRBJ1-5; a possible D gene is TRBD1 (5 bases). Germline CDR1 and CDR2: LNHDA and SQIVND (reference sequence). The CDR3 is 14 residues long. Trimming left V 10 bases short and J 1 base short, with 14 bases between. The CDR3 reads CATMKGASNQPQHF. DNA for the CDR3: TGTGCCACCATGAAAGGGGCCAGCAATCAGCCCCAGCATTTT.

V and J are TRBV7-3 and TRBJ2-1; tentatively, D is TRBD2 (6 bases). Germline CDR1 is SGHTA and CDR2 is FQGTGA. Deletions cut 3 bases from V and 0 bases from J, with 9 bases between. The CDR3 spans 15 residues. CDR3 in DNA: TGTGCCAGCAGCTTGGCGGGGACCTCCTACAATGAGCAGTTCTTC. It translates to CASSLAGTSYNEQFF.

In DNA form, the CDR3 reads TGTGCCAGCAGTTTAGGGTGGGGCGGGAACACTGAAGCTTTCTTT. Translation: CASSLGWGGNTEAFF. V is TRBV27 and J is TRBJ1-1; D is possibly TRBD1 (5 bases). Between the trimmed V and J ends, which lost 2 bases and 1 base, there was a span of 11 bases. The germline V gene encodes CDR1 MNHEY and CDR2 SMNVEV (reference sequence). CDR3 length equals 15 residues.

This chain connects TRBV5-5 to TRBJ1-6; 10 positions agree with TRBD1. This CDR3 is 15 amino acids long. The germline V gene has CDR1 SGHKS and CDR2 YYEKEE (reference sequence). V dropped 3 bases and J dropped 8; count of bases not matched to a gene: 5. The CDR3 loop is CASSWAGTGDSPLHF. The CDR3, as DNA: TGTGCCAGCAGCTGGGCCGGGACAGGGGATTCACCCCTCCACTTT.

This clone was found once. V and J are TRBV5-1 and TRBJ1-2; TRBD1 matches at 7 bases. The trim removed 3 bases at V and 1 base at J, leaving 3 bases unmatched. The CDR3 contains 14 residues. Per germline, CDR1 SGHRS and CDR2 YFSETQ. CDR3 protein: CASSSGQHNYGYTF. The CDR3 coding sequence is TGCGCCAGCAGCTCGGGACAGCATAACTATGGCTACACCTTC.

Comment on this clone: The same CDR3 also results from other DNA sequences found in this sample. The V and J genes are TRBV30 and TRBJ1-4; tentative D call: TRBD1 (5 bases). Between the trimmed V and J ends, which lost 5 bases and 5 bases, there was a span of 15 bases. Germline loops: CDR1 GTSNPN, CDR2 SVGIG (reference sequence). The CDR3 contains 14 residues. The CDR3 protein is CAWSAGDSNEKLFF. In DNA, the CDR3 is TGTGCCTGGTCCGCTGGGGACTCAAATGAAAAACTGTTTTTT.

The chain carries TRBV6-1 and TRBJ2-1, with a weak D call TRBD1 (5 bases). Trimming took off 3 bases at V and 2 bases at J, with 11 bases between the two ends. The germline V gene encodes CDR1 MNHNS and CDR2 SASEGT. This CDR3 region has 15 residues. The CDR3 DNA follows: TGTGCCAGCAGTGAGTGGGGCCCTGCCTACAATGAGCAGTTCTTC. It specifies CASSEWGPAYNEQFF.

The chain recombines TRBV6-5 with TRBJ1-2, with 10 bases lining up with TRBD1. The CDR3 is made up of 14 amino acids. Looked up from germline, CDR1 is MNHEY and CDR2 is SVGAGI. The ends lost 5 bases at V and 10 bases at J; junction bases unmatched: 10. CDR3 DNA: TGTGCCAGCAGTAACCGGGACAGGGGTCGTGACTACACCTTC. Protein product: CASSNRDRGRDYTF.